The rows below give T cell receptor beta chains drawn from one sample of a study of OX40 agonist ivuxolimab in advanced cancers. Produced via immunoSEQ multiplex PCR; TCRdb's table is partial and in-frame only. In the table there are approximately 76,000 clones, 94% of which are singletons. The sequencing used CD4+ or CD8+ T cells sorted from blood, collected in a trial of the OX40 agonist ivuxolimab. These receptors came from an adult with an advanced solid tumor such as melanoma, head and neck, liver or kidney cancer. Each CDR3 is given with its conserved first and last residue. Clone size is given for some rows only: seen once, a few or many times, or a class if the clone is expanded.

abundance | j_gene | v_gene | len | CDR3aa
- | TRBJ2-1 | TRBV9 | 11 | CASSVGSEQFF
- | TRBJ2-7 | TRBV19 | 13 | CASSGGRYYEQYF
- | TRBJ1-1 | TRBV7-2 | 18 | CASSSYGPLVMWEPEAFF
- | TRBJ2-1 | TRBV15 | 18 | CATSGYKKPGGIYNEQFF
- | TRBJ2-7 | TRBV11-2 | 16 | CASSSVDGGEVHEQYF
- | TRBJ2-6 | TRBV5-6 | 16 | CASSMGLAATANVLTF
- | TRBJ2-4 | TRBV4-1 | 19 | CASFLVRLAGGLAKNIQYF
- | TRBJ2-1 | TRBV27 | 15 | CASSSGTSGRGEQFF
- | TRBJ2-3 | TRBV13 | 15 | CASSLRGTDTDTQYF
- | TRBJ2-1 | TRBV5-4 | 13 | CASSLVRRDEQFF
- | TRBJ2-3 | TRBV4-3 | 15 | CASSQEAGGLDTQYF
- | TRBJ2-7 | TRBV5-6 | 14 | CASSILAHSYEQYF
- | TRBJ2-1 | TRBV4-2 | 16 | CASSQAYNPDYNEQFF
- | TRBJ1-5 | TRBV6-5 | 12 | CASSESPQPQHF
- | TRBJ2-2 | TRBV10-3 | 16 | CAISESRTGSTGELFF
- | TRBJ1-1 | TRBV4-3 | 18 | CASSQGLAGLRPNTEAFF
- | TRBJ2-3 | TRBV27 | 14 | CASSFSGSTDTQYF
- | TRBJ1-1 | TRBV5-5 | 18 | CASSLTTYPNILNTEAFF
- | TRBJ2-1 | TRBV2 | 12 | CASSESLDEQFF
- | TRBJ2-3 | TRBV9 | 17 | CASSVEASGGSTDTQYF
once | TRBJ2-1 | TRBV4-1 | 15 | CASSQPTGVYNEQFF
once | TRBJ2-7 | TRBV11-3 | 12 | CASSYGGYEQYF
- | TRBJ1-2 | TRBV7-8 | 14 | CASSSGQVLRGYTF
- | TRBJ2-1 | TRBV14 | 18 | CASSQPRTSGRAGDEQFF
- | TRBJ1-2 | TRBV9 | 16 | CASSVSGTPRNYGYTF
- | TRBJ2-6 | TRBV9 | 17 | CASSVALGVSGANVLTF
- | TRBJ2-3 | TRBV30 | 12 | CAWSHGADTQYF
- | TRBJ2-1 | TRBV4-3 | 14 | CASSLAGGYNEQFF
- | TRBJ2-2 | TRBV9 | 16 | CASSVGRTPNTGELFF
- | TRBJ2-7 | TRBV6-6 | 12 | CASGDRFYEQYF
- | TRBJ2-3 | TRBV7-9 | 17 | CASRSDRGRHSTDTQYF